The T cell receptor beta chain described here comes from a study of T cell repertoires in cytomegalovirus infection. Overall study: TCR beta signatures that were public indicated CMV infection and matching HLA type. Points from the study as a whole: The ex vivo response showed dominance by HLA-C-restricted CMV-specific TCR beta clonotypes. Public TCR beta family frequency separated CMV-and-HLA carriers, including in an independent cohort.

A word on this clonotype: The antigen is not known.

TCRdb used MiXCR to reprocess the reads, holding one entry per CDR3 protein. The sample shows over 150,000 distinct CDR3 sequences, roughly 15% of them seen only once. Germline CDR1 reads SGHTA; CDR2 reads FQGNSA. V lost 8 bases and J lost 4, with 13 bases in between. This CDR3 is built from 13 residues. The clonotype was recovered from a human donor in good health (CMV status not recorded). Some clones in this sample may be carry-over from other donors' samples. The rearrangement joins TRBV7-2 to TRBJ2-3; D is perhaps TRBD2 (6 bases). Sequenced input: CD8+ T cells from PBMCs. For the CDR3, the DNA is TGTGCCAGCGTTACAGCGGGTGCAGATACGCAGTATTTT. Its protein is CASVTAGADTQYF.